The 18 T cell receptor beta chains below all came from one sample that was sequenced in a study of prognosis after radiotherapy for stage I lung cancer. Genomic DNA provided the template from which TCR beta CDR3 was amplified by two-round multiplex PCR. The use of primers specific to each TRBV and TRBJ gene characterized first-round PCR. A single record per CDR3 protein comes from TCRdb applying MiXCR to the multiplex PCR reads. The sample has about 18,000 distinct CDR3 sequences; 44% are singletons. This specimen was PBMCs, taken before or after stereotactic body radiation therapy (not recorded which). The receptors here all came from a donor over 45 with non-small cell lung cancer.

V and J are TRBV28 and TRBJ1-2; D not certain. This CDR3 is 15 amino acids long. With 3 bases removed from V and 5 bases from J, the gap between germline ends came to 16 bases. Germline V gene data show CDR1 as MDHEN and CDR2 as SYDVKM. The CDR3 protein is CASSFPAGARYGYTF. CDR3 in DNA: TGTGCCAGCAGTTTCCCCGCCGGTGCCCGATATGGCTACACCTTC.

This clonotype was detected many times. The CDR3: CASNGLRMNTEAFF. Here the CDR3 DNA reads TGTGCCAGCAACGGGTTAAGGATGAACACTGAAGCTTTCTTT. The chain recombines TRBV2 with TRBJ1-1; D remains ambiguous. CDR3 length: 14 amino acids. Germline assignment: CDR1 SNHLY and CDR2 FYNNEI. V was pared by 7 bases and J by 0 bases, with 12 bases between.

Points on this clonotype: This likely traces to a read error, being one base from a far larger clone. V usage is TRBV6-4 and J usage is TRBJ1-5; a weak D match, TRBD1 (6 bases). Germline V gene sequence: CDR1 MRHNA, CDR2 SNTAGT. Trimming stripped 6 bases from V and 3 bases from J, with 12 bases between. The CDR3 is 14 amino acids. The CDR3 region is CASRGGNINQPQHF. CDR3 DNA sequence: TGTGCCAGCAGAGGGGGGAATATCAATCAGCCCCAGCATTTT.

This clonotype appeared once. This sequence is one base from a far larger clone and is likely a read error. V is TRBV12-3 or TRBV12-4 and J is TRBJ2-7; tentative D call: TRBD2 (5 bases). The CDR3 is 13 residues long. V shed 3 bases and J shed 7 bases, with 13 bases lying between them. CDR3 sequence reads: CASSLSTTTEQYF. The CDR3 region has the DNA TGTGCCAGCAGTTTGTCGACTACCACTGAGCAGTACTTC.

The rearrangement joins TRBV5-1 to TRBJ2-7, with 9 bases aligning to TRBD2. There are 14 residues in the CDR3. Germline lookup yields CDR1 SGHRS and CDR2 YFSETQ. Trimming took 6 bases from V and 5 from J; bases not matched to a gene: 9. Here the CDR3 DNA reads TGCGCCAGCACACAGATAGCGGGAGCCCACGAGCAGTACTTC. Its translation: CASTQIAGAHEQYF.

The chain joins TRBV6-1 to TRBJ2-7; 8 bases fit TRBD2. Germline values: CDR1 MNHNS, CDR2 SASEGT. CDR3 size: 15 residues. V lost 6 bases, J lost 1 base, and 8 bases stayed unmatched. CDR3 in amino acids: CASRLQSGGSYEQYF. CDR3 nucleotides: TGTGCCAGCAGACTTCAATCGGGAGGGTCCTACGAGCAGTACTTC.

This clonotype was observed many times. J is TRBJ2-7 and V is TRBV2, with D tentatively TRBD1 or TRBD2 (5 bases each). The germline V and J ends were trimmed by 6 bases and 0 bases, with 9 bases remaining between them. The CDR3 runs 13 residues. Germline CDR1 SNHLY, CDR2 FYNNEI. The CDR3 protein is CASSSGTSYEQYF. CDR3 bases: TGTGCCAGCAGCTCAGGGACCTCCTACGAGCAGTACTTC.

This clonotype was seen ten or more times. The rearrangement uses TRBV20-1 and TRBJ2-1, with TRBD2 as a possible D gene (6 bases). The germline V and J ends were trimmed by 7 bases and 7 bases, with 26 bases remaining between them. The CDR3 contains 16 residues. Per germline, CDR1 DFQATT and CDR2 SNEGSKA (reference sequence). CDR3 residues: CSVATWGSGGDNEQFF. CDR3 nucleotide sequence: TGCAGTGTTGCGACTTGGGGTAGCGGAGGCGATAATGAGCAGTTCTTC.

This clonotype was counted many times. The V and J genes are TRBV28 and TRBJ2-3; TRBD2 matches at 11 bases. V dropped 3 bases and J dropped 4; count of bases not matched to a gene: 12. The CDR3 totals 18 residues. Germline CDR1 and CDR2: MDHEN and SYDVKM. This chain's CDR3 is CASSFWLAGGPDPDTQYF. The CDR3 nucleotides read TGTGCCAGCAGTTTTTGGCTAGCGGGGGGTCCCGACCCAGATACGCAGTATTTT.

The rearrangement joins TRBV15 to TRBJ2-1; no clear D. The CDR3 totals 12 residues. Germline CDR1 reads LNHNV; CDR2 reads YYDKDF (reference sequence). V was pared by 1 base and J by 10 bases, with 8 bases between. CDR3 region: CATSRAEKEQFF. The CDR3 DNA follows: TGTGCCACCAGCAGAGCCGAAAAAGAGCAGTTCTTC.

The table lists this clonotype with many counts. The V call is TRBV18, the J call TRBJ1-4, with TRBD1 identical over 7 bases. The CDR3 is made up of 14 amino acids. J lost 8 bases, V lost 4 bases, and 7 bases had no gene match. Looked up from germline, CDR1 is KGHSH and CDR2 is LQKENI. The CDR3 spells CASSRGQDFEKLFF. In DNA form, the CDR3 reads TGTGCCAGCTCACGCGGACAGGACTTCGAAAAACTGTTTTTT.

Regarding this clonotype: One base separates it from a far larger clone, so it is likely a read error. This chain links TRBV27 with TRBJ2-4; D ambiguous. The CDR3 is 15 residues long. The germline gives CDR1 MNHEY, CDR2 SMNVEV (reference sequence). The CDR3 bases are TGTTCCAGCAGTTCTGCTAGTCAGCCCAAAAACATTCAGTACTTC. Translating it yields CSSSSASQPKNIQYF.

This clonotype was seen ten or more times. The V gene is TRBV7-9, the J gene TRBJ2-5, with D maybe TRBD1 (5 bases). The CDR3 runs 15 residues. CDR1 and CDR2 from the germline V gene are SEHNR and FQNEAQ (reference sequence). Trimming took off 1 base at V and 1 base at J, with 10 bases between the two ends. The CDR3 loop reads CASSLVPDSQETQYF. CDR3 nucleotides: TGTGCCAGCAGCTTAGTCCCCGACAGCCAAGAGACCCAGTACTTC.

About this clonotype: One end of the junction varies from germline; a read error may be responsible. CDR3 nucleotide sequence: TGTGCAAGCAGGCCTACGGGGGATACGCAGTATTTT. Its protein is CASRPTGDTQYF. This chain joins TRBV12-3 or TRBV12-4 and TRBJ2-3; possible D gene TRBD2, 5 bases. The CDR3 contains 12 residues.

This sequence joins TRBV20-1 and TRBJ2-1; 11 nucleotides line up with TRBD2. Germline CDR1 is DFQATT and CDR2 is SNEGSKA (reference sequence). With 6 bases clipped from V and 2 bases from J, the junction kept 9 bases outside the gene matches. This CDR3 spans 16 amino acids. CDR3 DNA sequence: TGCAGTGCCCTTTTCGGGACTAGCGGACCCTACAATGAGCAGTTCTTC. Its translation is CSALFGTSGPYNEQFF.

This sequence joins TRBV6-2 or TRBV6-3 and TRBJ2-7; 7 bases agree with TRBD1. V trimming: 5 bases; J trimming: 0 bases; junction bases outside the gene matches: 10. The CDR3 extends over 16 amino acids. Germline CDR1 is MNHEY and CDR2 is SVGEGT. CDR3 sequence reads: CASSARAGTVSYEQYF. Here the CDR3 DNA reads TGTGCCAGCAGTGCCAGGGCAGGGACAGTCTCCTACGAGCAGTACTTC.

CDR3 in DNA: TGTGCCAGCAGTAAAGGACCAGGCAATGAGCAGTTCTTC. Protein product: CASSKGPGNEQFF. The chain uses TRBV27 and TRBJ2-1; D unclear. The CDR3 loop spans 13 amino acids. The V gene's germline CDR1 is MNHEY and CDR2 SMNVEV (reference sequence). Trimming removed 5 bases at V and 6 bases at J, with 11 bases between.

As to this clonotype: With a far larger clone one base away, a read error is the likely cause. The V gene is TRBV6-4, the J gene TRBJ2-7, with TRBD2 as a possible D gene (6 bases). The last part of the DNA fits TRBJ2-1 better; the J call may be wrong. The CDR3 spans 15 residues. Germline loops: CDR1 MRHNA, CDR2 SNTAGT. Here the CDR3 reads CASSLLAWGYNEQFF. DNA for the CDR3: TGTGCCAGCAGCCTCCTAGCGTGGGGTTACAATGAGCAGTTCTTC.